This is a list of T cell receptor beta chains from one sample in a study of identical twins. Each CDR3 protein is one row after TCRdb ran MiXCR on the 5' RACE reads. The sample includes about 490,000 distinct CDR3 sequences, roughly 15% of them seen just once. This same sample was also part of a study on yellow fever vaccine responses in identical twins.

The source material was CD4+ T cells sorted from blood. All receptors come from a woman younger than 35 in good health. Both conserved end residues are part of each CDR3. The D gene is left open where the match is weak. Size tells how often a clone was seen (once, few, many) or the class of an expanded clone, and some rows leave it out.

V gene	clone size	J gene	D gene	CDR3 DNA	CDR3 protein
TRBV12-3/TRBV12-4	many	TRBJ1-2	NA	TGTGCCAGCAGTTTACGGCCGTTCGATGGCTACACCTTC	CASSLRPFDGYTF
TRBV12-3/TRBV12-4	NA	TRBJ2-5	TRBD2	TGTGCCAGCAGTTTCTTCGGGGGGGGGGCCCTCCAAGAGACCCAGTACTTC	CASSFFGGGALQETQYF
TRBV5-1	NA	TRBJ2-1	TRBD2	TGCGCCAGCAGCTTAGCGGGGGAAAACTACAATGAGCAGTTCTTC	CASSLAGENYNEQFF
TRBV12-3/TRBV12-4	NA	TRBJ1-5	TRBD1	TGTGCCAGCAGTTCTAACTACAGGGGGTCGTATCAGCCCCAGCATTTT	CASSSNYRGSYQPQHF
TRBV28	NA	TRBJ1-2	TRBD1	TGTGCCAGTTTGGACAGGAATAATGGCTACACCTTC	CASLDRNNGYTF
TRBV5-6	few	TRBJ2-3	NA	TGTGCCAGCAGCTTTCCCAAGGTGGGCACAGATACGCAGTATTTT	CASSFPKVGTDTQYF
TRBV2	few	TRBJ2-1	TRBD2	TGTGCCAGCAGGGCAACTAGCGGTCTCAGCTCCTACAATGAGCAGTTCTTC	CASRATSGLSSYNEQFF
TRBV10-3	NA	TRBJ2-1	NA	TGTGCCATCAGTGAGTTACTCGGCAATGAGCAGTTCTTC	CAISELLGNEQFF
TRBV7-9	NA	TRBJ2-2	NA	TGTGCCAGCAGCAGTCTTCGGGAAGGGAGAACCGGGGAGCTGTTTTTT	CASSSLREGRTGELFF
TRBV29-1	few	TRBJ2-1	NA	TGCAGCTGTAGGGGACAAACCGAGATCTCCTACAATGAGCAGTTCTTC	CSCRGQTEISYNEQFF
TRBV18	NA	TRBJ2-7	TRBD2	TGTGCCAGCTCACCACCCCCCCCACTAGCGGGAGGCTCCTACGAGCAGTACTTC	CASSPPPPLAGGSYEQYF
TRBV18	NA	TRBJ1-5	NA	TGTGCCAGCTCCCCAGAAGTGACCAGCGGGAGCTACCTTAATCAGCCCCAGCATTTT	CASSPEVTSGSYLNQPQHF
TRBV7-2	few	TRBJ2-4	TRBD2	TGTGCCAGCAGCTTAGGTGGGCTAGCGGGAGGGCAGGGCATTCAGTACTTC	CASSLGGLAGGQGIQYF
TRBV12-3/TRBV12-4	NA	TRBJ2-7	NA	TGTGCCAGCAGTTTTACGGGCGAGCAGTACTTC	CASSFTGEQYF
TRBV24-1	few	TRBJ2-3	NA	TGTGCCACCAGTGATTTGCAGGCAGGGCCCACAGATACGCAGTATTTT	CATSDLQAGPTDTQYF
TRBV2	NA	TRBJ2-1	TRBD2	TGTGCCAGCAGTGAAGCGCGTAGCGGGGGGGCAAATGAGCAGTTCTTC	CASSEARSGGANEQFF